This T cell receptor (beta chain) was recorded in a study of T-cell reconstitution after alpha-beta-depleted transplantation in children. This clonotype was observed a handful of times. The library targeted TCRbeta and was prepared with unique molecular identifiers. TCRdb re-called the PCR reads through MiXCR, storing one row per CDR3 protein. The table lists some 290,000 distinct CDR3 sequences, more than 8% of them singletons. CDR1 and CDR2 (germline): LGHNA, YNFKEQ. Trimming removed 0 bases from V and 7 bases from J, with 4 bases in between. This CDR3 region has 12 residues. The starting material was PBMCs from the stem cell graft donor, obtained from the stem cell graft. The chain employs TRBV4-2 and TRBJ2-1; D is uncertain. This receptor was taken from a human donor who donated a stem cell graft to a child with SCID. The CDR3 protein is CASSQEENEQFF. The DNA for the CDR3 is TGTGCCAGCAGCCAAGAGGAAAATGAGCAGTTCTTC.